The 21 T cell receptor beta chains in this list originate from one sample, sequenced in a study of vaccination effects on CD4 cells after COVID-19. It was after approximately 10 days of culture that CD4+ T cells were isolated. Participants received two doses of either the BNT162b2 or mRNA-1273 vaccine. No antigen has been identified for these receptors. The data were produced by immunoSEQ multiplex PCR, yet TCRdb's version contains in-frame clones alone and is incomplete. The table has about 45,000 clones, about three quarters seen once; the top ten hold under 10%. Sequencing was performed on CD4+ T cells from PBMCs cultured without peptide, taken after COVID-19 vaccination. The receptors originated from a human donor who received a COVID-19 vaccine.

V is TRBV6-5 and J is TRBJ2-7; possibly TRBD1 or TRBD2 for D (5 bases each). Trimming took off 9 bases at V and 4 bases at J, with 19 bases between the two ends. Germline V gene lookup returns CDR1 MNHEY and CDR2 SVGAGI. The length of the CDR3 is 14 residues. The CDR3 nucleotides read TGTGCCAGTCAACCCCCGAGGGGAACTTACGAGCAGTACTTC. It is translated as CASQPPRGTYEQYF.

This clone was counted only a few times. V usage is TRBV3-1 (or the pseudogene TRBV3-2) and J usage is TRBJ2-7; TRBD2 is a possible D gene (6 bases). Looked up from germline, CDR1 is LGHDT and CDR2 is YNNKEL (reference sequence). CDR3 length: 15 residues. Between the trimmed V and J ends, which lost 1 base and 7 bases, there was a span of 17 bases. CDR3: CASSQGRAQAWEQYF. CDR3 sequence (DNA): TGTGCCAGCAGCCAAGGGAGGGCCCAAGCTTGGGAGCAGTACTTC.

This clone has only a few counts. The genes are TRBV2 and TRBJ2-7; possibly TRBD2 for D (5 bases). CDR1 SNHLY and CDR2 FYNNEI come from the germline V gene. The CDR3 length is 11 residues. Trimming removed 5 bases at V and 5 bases at J, with 7 bases between. This chain's CDR3 is CASSRRDEQYF. The CDR3 bases are TGTGCCAGCAGTCGGCGGGACGAGCAGTACTTC.

The CDR3 region is CASSDDRKGNTIYF. CDR3 nucleotide sequence: TGTGCCAGCAGTGACGACAGGAAGGGAAACACCATATATTTT. J is TRBJ1-3 and V is TRBV6-1; perhaps TRBD1 as D (6 bases). V was pared by 3 bases and J by 4 bases, with 10 bases between. The CDR3 sequence is 14 residues long. Germline assignment: CDR1 MNHNS and CDR2 SASEGT.

The chain employs TRBV24-1 and TRBJ1-5; a weak D match, TRBD1 (5 bases). There are 13 residues in the CDR3. Germline CDR1 is KGHDR and CDR2 is SFDVKD. Trimming removed 3 bases from V and 4 bases from J, with 6 bases in between. CDR3 protein: CATSDGGNQPQHF. In nucleotides, the CDR3 is TGTGCCACCAGTGATGGGGGAAATCAGCCCCAGCATTTT.

The chain couples TRBV7-9 to TRBJ1-6, with 8 bases identical to TRBD1. The J segment lost 5 bases and the V segment lost 5 bases, leaving 5 bases of the junction unmatched. CDR1 SEHNR and CDR2 FQNEAQ come from the germline V gene (reference sequence). The CDR3 consists of 15 residues. CDR3 sequence: CASSPQGQDNSPLHF. The CDR3 nucleotides are TGTGCCAGCAGCCCCCAGGGACAGGATAATTCACCCCTCCACTTT. Full variable domain (remainder filled in from reference TRBV7-9 and TRBJ1-6): DTGVSQNPRHKITKRGQNVTFRCDPISEHNRLYWYRQTLGQGPEFLTYFQNEAQLEKSRLLSDRFSAERPKGSFSTLEIQRTEQGDSAMYLCASSPQGQDNSPLHFGNGTRLTVT.

The rearrangement links TRBV19 to TRBJ1-2; D uncertain. The germline CDR1 and CDR2 sequences are LNHDA and SQIVND (reference sequence). The CDR3 covers 12 residues. The CDR3 bases are TGTGCACCCTGGACGGGTCCGGTTGGCTACACCTTC. Amino acids: CAPWTGPVGYTF.

The V gene is TRBV11-3, the J gene TRBJ1-3; 7 bases match TRBD1. Looked up from germline, CDR1 is SGHNT and CDR2 is YENEEA. There are 15 residues in the CDR3. V gave up 6 bases and J gave up 0 bases; unmatched junction bases: 5. The CDR3 sequence: CASRERTGSGNTIYF. For the CDR3, the DNA is TGTGCCAGCAGGGAACGGACAGGCTCTGGAAACACCATATATTTT.

V and J are TRBV20-1 and TRBJ1-2, with TRBD1 matching 7 bases. The germline gives CDR1 DFQATT, CDR2 SNEGSKA (reference sequence). There are 11 residues in the CDR3. CDR3 region: CSLGQSYGYTF. CDR3 sequence (DNA): TGCAGCCTGGGACAGTCATATGGCTACACCTTC.

This clone was seen a handful of times. The gene calls are TRBV7-6 and TRBJ2-2, with D possibly called TRBD1 or TRBD2 (6 bases each). Germline V gives CDR1 SGHVS, CDR2 FNYEAQ. Trimming cost V 0 bases and J 0 bases, with 8 bases left between them. This CDR3 has 16 amino acids. The DNA for the CDR3 is TGTGCCAGCAGCTTAGCCGGGGGCCCGAACACCGGGGAGCTGTTTTTT. Amino acid sequence: CASSLAGGPNTGELFF.

This clone was recorded once. The chain is built from TRBV9 and TRBJ1-2; no clear D. The germline V and J ends were trimmed by 0 bases and 4 bases, with 7 bases remaining between them. CDR1 and CDR2 (germline): SGDLS, YYNGEE. The CDR3 has 13 amino acids. Here the CDR3 DNA reads TGTGCCAGCAGCGTAGAATCGCGCTATGGCTACACCTTC. Residues: CASSVESRYGYTF.

This chain joins TRBV18 and TRBJ2-7; weak D call: TRBD1 (6 bases). The CDR3 runs 14 residues. V lost 4 bases and J lost 1, with 11 bases in between. Germline CDR1 and CDR2: KGHSH and LQKENI. DNA of the CDR3: TGTGCCAGCTCACAAAGGACAGAGTCCTACGAGCAGTACTTC. This encodes CASSQRTESYEQYF.

The chain employs TRBV5-1 and TRBJ2-3, with D possibly matching TRBD1 (6 bases). Germline V gives CDR1 SGHRS, CDR2 YFSETQ. CDR3 length: 14 residues. Deletions cut 0 bases from V and 2 bases from J, with 7 bases between. The CDR3 region has the DNA TGCGCCAGCAGCTTGGGACAGGACACAGATACGCAGTATTTT. Its translation is CASSLGQDTDTQYF.

The V and J genes are TRBV13 and TRBJ2-7; 8 nucleotides line up with TRBD1. CDR3 size: 16 residues. The germline V gene has CDR1 PRHDT and CDR2 FYEKMQ (reference sequence). Germline trimming cut 5 bases from V and 2 bases from J; bases unmatched to any gene: 11. This CDR3 reads CASSRTGGIIAYEQYF. Written as DNA, the CDR3 is TGTGCCAGCAGCCGTACAGGGGGGATAATAGCCTACGAGCAGTACTTC.

This clone has a single count. This chain links TRBV14 with TRBJ2-5; D is unresolved. Germline V gene sequence: CDR1 SGHDN, CDR2 FVKESK. This CDR3 region has 15 residues. The V end lost 3 bases, the J end lost 5 bases, and 16 bases lay between the germline ends. CDR3 sequence: CASSQGMISGETQYF. The CDR3 DNA reads as TGTGCCAGCAGCCAGGGGATGATTTCTGGGGAGACCCAGTACTTC. The variable domain in full, completed from reference TRBV14 and TRBJ2-5, reads EAGVTQFPSHSVIEKGQTVTLRCDPISGHDNLYWYRRVMGKEIKFLLHFVKESKQDESGMPNNRFLAERTGGTYSTLKVQPAELEDSGVYFCASSQGMISGETQYFGPGTRLLVL.

This clone has only a few counts. V gene TRBV5-1 combines with J gene TRBJ2-3; D gene uncertain. Trimming left V 0 bases short and J 1 base short, with 3 bases between. Germline values: CDR1 SGHRS, CDR2 YFSETQ. The CDR3 has 13 amino acids. CDR3 sequence: CASSLGGTDTQYF. DNA for the CDR3: TGCGCCAGCAGCTTGGGTGGCACAGATACGCAGTATTTT.

This chain uses TRBV7-9 with TRBJ2-1, with D possibly being TRBD2 (6 bases). The CDR3 sequence is 19 residues long. CDR1 and CDR2 from the germline V gene are SEHNR and FQNEAQ (reference sequence). The V end lost 0 bases, the J end lost 8 bases, and 26 bases lay between the germline ends. CDR3 coding DNA: TGTGCCAGCAGCTTAGCTCCAGTCCGGGACTTACTCCTTAGGGATGAGCAGTTCTTC. Translating gives CASSLAPVRDLLLRDEQFF.

There are a few counts of this clone. The chain couples TRBV4-1 to TRBJ2-2, with TRBD2 matching over 10 bases. CDR1 and CDR2 from the germline V gene are MGHRA and YSYEKL. The CDR3 loop spans 15 amino acids. V gave up 7 bases and J gave up 10 bases; unmatched junction bases: 12. DNA of the CDR3: TGCGCCAGCACCCGTCATAGCGGGGGGCCTGAGGAGCTGTTTTTT. Its translation is CASTRHSGGPEELFF.

DNA for the CDR3: TGTGCCAGCAGCTCCCCCGGAGGGTACACTGAAGCTTTCTTT. Protein sequence: CASSSPGGYTEAFF. The chain uses TRBV7-2 and TRBJ1-1; D unclear. CDR1 SGHTA and CDR2 FQGNSA come from the germline V gene. The CDR3 is made up of 14 amino acids. The V end was cut by 4 bases, the J end by 3 bases, with 12 bases between.

This sequence joins TRBV19 and TRBJ2-2; D perhaps matches TRBD1 (5 bases). This CDR3 comprises 16 residues. Germline V gives CDR1 LNHDA, CDR2 SQIVND (reference sequence). Deletions cut 6 bases from V and 4 bases from J, with 18 bases between. The CDR3 region is CASSKTGLFSTGELFF. Here the CDR3 DNA reads TGTGCCAGTAGCAAAACAGGCCTCTTCTCCACCGGGGAGCTGTTTTTT.

The rearrangement links TRBV10-2 to TRBJ2-1, with 16 bases that match TRBD2. The CDR3 extends over 17 amino acids. With V trimmed by 6 bases and J by 10 bases, 12 bases remained unmatched. Germline CDR1 reads WSHSY; CDR2 reads SAAADI. The CDR3 DNA sequence: TGCGCCAGCAGCCCTAGGGGGACTAGCGGGGGGGCATGGGAGCAGTTCTTC. Its protein product is CASSPRGTSGGAWEQFF.